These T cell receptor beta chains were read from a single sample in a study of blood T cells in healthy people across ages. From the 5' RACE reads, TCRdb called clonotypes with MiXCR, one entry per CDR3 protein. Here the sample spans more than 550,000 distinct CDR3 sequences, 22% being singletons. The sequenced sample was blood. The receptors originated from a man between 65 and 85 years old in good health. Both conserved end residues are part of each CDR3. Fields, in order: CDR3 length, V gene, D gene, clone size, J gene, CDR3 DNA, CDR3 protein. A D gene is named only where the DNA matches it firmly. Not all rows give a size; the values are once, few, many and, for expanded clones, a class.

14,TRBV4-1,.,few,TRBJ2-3,TGCGCCAGCAGCCGCGACACTACCACAGATACGCAGTATTTT,CASSRDTTTDTQYF
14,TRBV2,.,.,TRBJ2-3,TGTGCCAGCAGTGGTCAGGCCCGCACAGATACGCAGTATTTT,CASSGQARTDTQYF
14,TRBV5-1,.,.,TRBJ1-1,TGCGCCAGCAACCCGGGGGGGTATAACGCTGAAGCTTTCTTT,CASNPGGYNAEAFF
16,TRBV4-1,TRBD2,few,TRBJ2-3,TGCGCCAGCAGCCAAGTTCACGGGACTACCACAGATACGCAGTATTTT,CASSQVHGTTTDTQYF
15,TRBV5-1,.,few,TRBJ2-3,TGCGCCAGCAGCTCCGGCCTGGTTGTGACAGATACGCAGTATTTT,CASSSGLVVTDTQYF
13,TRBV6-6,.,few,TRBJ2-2,TGTGCCAGCTTCATCGAGCGGGCCGGGGAGCTGTTTTTT,CASFIERAGELFF
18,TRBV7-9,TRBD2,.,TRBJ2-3,TGTGCCAGCAGCTTAGTCGGCGGGGGGACGTTCCGCACAGATACGCAGTATTTT,CASSLVGGGTFRTDTQYF
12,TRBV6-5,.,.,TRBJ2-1,TGTGCCAGCGGTATGAGAGGAGATCAGCAGTTCTTC,CASGMRGDQQFF
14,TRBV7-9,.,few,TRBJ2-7,TGTGCCAGCAGCTTAGGGCTAGCGTACTACGAGCAGTACTTC,CASSLGLAYYEQYF
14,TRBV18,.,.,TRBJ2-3,TGTGCCAGCTCACCACAGGGGTTCACAGATACGCAGTATTTT,CASSPQGFTDTQYF
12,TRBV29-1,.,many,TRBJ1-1,TGCAGCGCCCGAAGGGGGTCCCCTGAAGCTTTCTTT,CSARRGSPEAFF
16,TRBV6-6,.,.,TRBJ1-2,TGTGCCAGCAGTTACCCGTCGGGAAACCCTAACTATGGCTACACCTTC,CASSYPSGNPNYGYTF
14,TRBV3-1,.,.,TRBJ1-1,TGTGCCGGCAGCCAAGACAATGGGAACACCGAAGCTTTCTTT,CAGSQDNGNTEAFF
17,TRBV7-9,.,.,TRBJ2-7,TGTGCCAGCAGCTTAGAAATCAAGGCGGGCGCGCCCTACGAGCAGTACTTC,CASSLEIKAGAPYEQYF
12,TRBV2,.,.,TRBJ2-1,TGTGCCTCTAATCCGGACCACAATGAGCAGTTCTTC,CASNPDHNEQFF
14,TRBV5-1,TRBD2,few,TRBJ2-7,TGCGCCAGCAGCTTTAGCGGGGGGGGTCGGGAGCAGTACTTC,CASSFSGGGREQYF
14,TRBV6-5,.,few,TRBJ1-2,TGTGCCAGCAGTTACGGTCCAGAAACCTATGGCTACACCTTC,CASSYGPETYGYTF
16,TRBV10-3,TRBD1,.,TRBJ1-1,TGTGCCATCAGCGCAGGGACAGGGTCTTGGGGCACTGAAGCTTTCTTT,CAISAGTGSWGTEAFF
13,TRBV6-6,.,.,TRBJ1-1,TGTGCCAGCAGTTCCAGGGGAACCACTGAAGCTTTCTTT,CASSSRGTTEAFF
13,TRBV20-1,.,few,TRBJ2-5,TGCAGTGCTAGATCCGGGGGCAGGGAGACCCAGTACTTC,CSARSGGRETQYF
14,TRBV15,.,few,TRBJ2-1,TGTGCCACCAGCAGAGGGACACTAAACAATGAGCAGTTCTTC,CATSRGTLNNEQFF
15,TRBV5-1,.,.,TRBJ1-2,TGCGCCAGCAGCTTGGGCCACCTGGCCGACTATGGCTACACCTTC,CASSLGHLADYGYTF
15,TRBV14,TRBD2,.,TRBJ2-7,TGTGCCAGCAGCCAGCTACTAGCGGGGGCCTCCGAGCAGTACTTC,CASSQLLAGASEQYF
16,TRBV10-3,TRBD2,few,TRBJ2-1,TGTGCCATCAGTGAGTCGCGCGGGAGGGCGGGGAATGAGCAGTTCTTC,CAISESRGRAGNEQFF
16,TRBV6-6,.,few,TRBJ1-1,TGTGCCAGCAGTCCCGGAGCAGGGACGTGGAGCACTGAAGCTTTCTTT,CASSPGAGTWSTEAFF
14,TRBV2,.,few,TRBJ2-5,TGTGCCAGCATAGGGGTAGCGCGACAAGAGACCCAGTACTTC,CASIGVARQETQYF
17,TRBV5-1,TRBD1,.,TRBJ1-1,TGCGCCAGCAGCTTCCGGGACAGGGGGCAGAGGAACACTGAAGCTTTCTTT,CASSFRDRGQRNTEAFF
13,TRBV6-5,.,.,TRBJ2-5,TGTGCCAGCAGCGGCGAGGGCCAGGAGACCCAGTACTTC,CASSGEGQETQYF
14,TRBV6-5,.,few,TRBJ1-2,TGTGCCAGCAGCCCTCTGGGGGAGCCCTATGGCTACACCTTC,CASSPLGEPYGYTF
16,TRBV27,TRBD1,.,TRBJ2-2,TGTGCCAGCAGTCAAGGGACAGGGGTGGTTGGCGGGGAGCTGTTTTTT,CASSQGTGVVGGELFF
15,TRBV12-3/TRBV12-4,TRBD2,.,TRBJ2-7,TGTGCCAGCAGTTTCTCTGGACTAGCGGACTACGAGCAGTACTTC,CASSFSGLADYEQYF
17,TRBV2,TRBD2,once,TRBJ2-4,TGTGCCAGCATAAACGAGCTAGCGGAGCCAGCCAAAAACATTCAGTACTTC,CASINELAEPAKNIQYF
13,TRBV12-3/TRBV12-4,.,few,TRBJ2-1,TGTGCCAGCAGTTTAAGGAGTCCGAATGAGCAGTTCTTC,CASSLRSPNEQFF
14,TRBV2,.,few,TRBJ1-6,TGTGCCAGCAGTCCAAGACGGACAGATTCACCCCTCCACTTT,CASSPRRTDSPLHF
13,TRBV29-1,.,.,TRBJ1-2,TGCAGCGCGGGACGGACAGCTAACTATGGCTACACCTTC,CSAGRTANYGYTF
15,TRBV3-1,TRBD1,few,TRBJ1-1,TGTGCCAGCAGCCGGGACAGTGCCTCGAACACTGAAGCTTTCTTT,CASSRDSASNTEAFF
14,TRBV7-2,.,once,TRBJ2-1,TGTGCCAGTTCGGGCGGGCGGAGACCCAATGAGCAGTTCTTC,CASSGGRRPNEQFF
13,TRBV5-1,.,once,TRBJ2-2,TGCGCCAGCAGCCGTTTCGACAGGGGGGAGCTGTTTTTT,CASSRFDRGELFF
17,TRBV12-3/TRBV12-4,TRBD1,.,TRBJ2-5,TGTGCCAGCAGTTTAAGGACAGGGGGTTATATCTCCTACGAGCAGTACTTT,CASSLRTGGYISYEQYF
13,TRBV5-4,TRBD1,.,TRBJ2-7,TGTGCCAGCAGCGAGGACAGGGGGTACGAGCAGTACTTC,CASSEDRGYEQYF
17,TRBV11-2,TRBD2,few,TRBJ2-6,TGTGCCAGCAGCATCGGGGGGTGGGGAAGAAGGGCCAACGTCCTGACTTTC,CASSIGGWGRRANVLTF
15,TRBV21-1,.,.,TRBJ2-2,TGTGCCAGCAGCAAAGATAACTCATCCACCGGGGAGCTGTTTTTT,CASSKDNSSTGELFF